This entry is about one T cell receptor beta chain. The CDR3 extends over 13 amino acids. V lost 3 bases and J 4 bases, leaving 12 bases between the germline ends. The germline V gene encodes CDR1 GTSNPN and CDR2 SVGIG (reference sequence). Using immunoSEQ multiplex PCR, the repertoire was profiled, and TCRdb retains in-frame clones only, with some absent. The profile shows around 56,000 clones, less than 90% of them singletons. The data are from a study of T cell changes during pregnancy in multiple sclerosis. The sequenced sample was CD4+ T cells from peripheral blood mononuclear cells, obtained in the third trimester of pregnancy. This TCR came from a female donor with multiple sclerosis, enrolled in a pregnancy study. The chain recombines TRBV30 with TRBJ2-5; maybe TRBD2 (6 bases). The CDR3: CAWSGGWPETQYF. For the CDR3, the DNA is TGTGCCTGGAGCGGGGGTTGGCCAGAGACCCAGTACTTC.